The subject of this entry is one T cell receptor beta chain. The sample is drawn from a study of blood T cell repertoires in COVID-19. As for the study in general: T cells, B-cell-depleted T cells, or PBMCs provided the cDNA or gDNA that served as material.

CDR1 and CDR2 (germline): KGHDR, SFDVKD. V dropped 3 bases and J dropped 6 bases, with 9 bases sitting between them. The CDR3 length is 13 residues. Authors' data handling: Nucleated cell counts were estimated from reference gene primer amplification. Sequencing was performed with immunoSEQ multiplex PCR; in TCRdb, only in-frame clones are kept and a portion is missing. The V and J calls and clone size are taken from that table; D and trimming were inferred from the DNA. This sample has around 500,000 clones; roughly 90% occur once, and the top ten carry 1.8%. Cohort assignment relied on participant-reported clinical history.

The rearrangement uses TRBV24-1 and TRBJ2-3; D call uncertain. Sequenced: PBMCs or T cells enriched from blood (not recorded which). This TCR derives from a middle-aged woman who had recovered from COVID-19. The DNA for the CDR3 is TGTGCCACCAGTGATACTTTCTGGGATACGCAGTATTTT. Protein: CATSDTFWDTQYF.